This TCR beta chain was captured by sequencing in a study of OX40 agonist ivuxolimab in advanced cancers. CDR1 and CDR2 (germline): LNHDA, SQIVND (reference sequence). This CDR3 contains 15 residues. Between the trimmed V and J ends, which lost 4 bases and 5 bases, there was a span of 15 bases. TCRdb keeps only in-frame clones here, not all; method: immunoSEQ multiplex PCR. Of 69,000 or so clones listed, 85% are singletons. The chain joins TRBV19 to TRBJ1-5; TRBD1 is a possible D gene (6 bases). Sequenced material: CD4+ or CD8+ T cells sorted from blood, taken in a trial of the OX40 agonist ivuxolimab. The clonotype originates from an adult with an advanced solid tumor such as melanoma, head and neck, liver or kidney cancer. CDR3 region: CASSTPGTSDQPQHF. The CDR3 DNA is TGTGCCAGTAGTACTCCTGGGACATCCGATCAGCCCCAGCATTTT.